The 2 T cell receptor beta chains reported below all come from one sample, sequenced in a study of T cells in Graves' hyperthyroidism and ophthalmopathy. RNA transcripts yielded amplified TCR beta CDR3 regions. First-round RT-PCR targeting the TCR CDR3 was performed with the HTBI primer set. A single record per CDR3 protein comes from TCRdb applying MiXCR to the multiplex PCR reads. This sample yields some 580,000 distinct CDR3 sequences, of which about a sixth are seen a single time; about 3.5% belongs to the top ten. Sequenced sample: blood. The receptors were sampled from a woman in her thirties or forties with Graves' ophthalmopathy.

In this sample, this clonotype turned up many times. The CDR3 coding sequence is TGTGCCAGCCTAACTAGCGGGGGGCCCGGTGAGCAGTTCTTC. This gives the protein CASLTSGGPGEQFF. This rearrangement joins TRBV2 to TRBJ2-1, with 12 bases that match TRBD2. J lost 9 bases, V lost 8 bases, and 8 bases had no gene match. The germline V gene encodes CDR1 SNHLY and CDR2 FYNNEI. This CDR3 is 14 amino acids long.

This clonotype has a handful of counts. J is TRBJ2-7 and V is TRBV6-5, with TRBD1 identical over 9 bases. V lost 6 bases, J lost 5 bases, and 5 bases stayed unmatched. Germline V gene lookup returns CDR1 MNHEY and CDR2 SVGAGI. The CDR3 loop spans 13 amino acids. CDR3 in amino acids: CASSYRGPHEQYF. In DNA form, the CDR3 reads TGTGCCAGCAGCTACAGGGGGCCCCACGAGCAGTACTTC.